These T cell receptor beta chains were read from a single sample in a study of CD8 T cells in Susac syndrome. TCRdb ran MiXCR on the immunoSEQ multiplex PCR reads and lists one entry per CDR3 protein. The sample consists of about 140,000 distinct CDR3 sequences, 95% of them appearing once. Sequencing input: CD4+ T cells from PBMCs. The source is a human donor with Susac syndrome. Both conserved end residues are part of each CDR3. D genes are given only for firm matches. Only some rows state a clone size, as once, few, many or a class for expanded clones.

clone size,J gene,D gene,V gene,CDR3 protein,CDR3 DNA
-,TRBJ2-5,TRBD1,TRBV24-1,CATSDRTGSETQYF,TGTGCCACCAGTGACAGGACAGGGTCTGAGACCCAGTACTTC
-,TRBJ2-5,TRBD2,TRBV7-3,CASSLAGGTKETQYF,TGTGCCAGCAGCTTAGCGGGGGGGACCAAAGAGACCCAGTACTTC
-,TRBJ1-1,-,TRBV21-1,CASSKGGCVPGENTEAFF,TGTGCCAGCAGCAAAGGGGGATGCGTGCCCGGGGAGAACACTGAAGCTTTCTTT
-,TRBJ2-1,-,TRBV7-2,CASSLSQIYNEQFF,TGTGCCAGCAGCTTATCACAGATTTACAATGAGCAGTTCTTC
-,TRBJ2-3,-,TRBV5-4,CASSLDSIGTPDTQYF,TGTGCCAGCAGCTTGGACTCCATTGGGACCCCGGATACGCAGTATTTT
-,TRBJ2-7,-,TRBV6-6,CASSYTQSGSYEQYF,TGTGCCAGCAGTTACACCCAGTCGGGCTCCTACGAGCAGTACTTC
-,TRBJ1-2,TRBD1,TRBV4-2,CASSQETQGSGYTF,TGTGCCAGCAGCCAGGAGACACAGGGGTCTGGCTACACCTTC
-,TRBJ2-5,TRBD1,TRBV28,CASSLKGTGETQYF,TGTGCCAGCAGTTTAAAAGGGACAGGGGAGACCCAGTACTTC
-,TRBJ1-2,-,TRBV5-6,CASSKTPSGYTF,TGTGCCAGCAGCAAAACCCCCAGTGGCTACACCTTC
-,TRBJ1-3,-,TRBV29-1,CSATISGNTIYF,TGCAGCGCCACAATCTCTGGAAACACCATATATTTT
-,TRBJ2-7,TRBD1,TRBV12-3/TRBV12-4,CASRGTGGTYEQYF,TGTGCCAGCAGAGGGACAGGGGGCACGTACGAGCAGTACTTC
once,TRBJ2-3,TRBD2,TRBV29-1,CSVSLLAAGDTQYF,TGCAGCGTTTCCTTACTAGCGGCCGGGGATACGCAGTATTTT